Following are 27 T cell receptor beta chains from one sample sequenced in a study of identical twins. TCRdb analysed the 5' RACE reads with MiXCR anew, one entry per CDR3 protein. The sample contains nearly 650,000 distinct CDR3 sequences, 7.1% of which appear only once. The data were also submitted as part of a second study, on yellow fever vaccine responses in identical twins.

The sample comprised PBMCs. All receptors come from a woman under 30 in good health.

This sequence joins TRBV18 and TRBJ1-6, with D perhaps TRBD1 (6 bases). V dropped 3 bases and J dropped 6 bases, with 15 bases sitting between them. Germline-derived CDR1 and CDR2 are KGHSH and LQKENI. The CDR3 contains 16 residues. CDR3 bases: TGTGCCAGCTCACCGGACAGCCCGGCACTTAATTCACCCCTCCACTTT. Protein product: CASSPDSPALNSPLHF.

The chain links TRBV11-1 to TRBJ2-7; 14 nucleotides align to TRBD2. The CDR3 is made up of 18 amino acids. The germline CDR1 and CDR2 sequences are SGHAT and FQDESV (reference sequence). The trim removed 4 bases at V and 1 base at J, leaving 9 bases unmatched. In DNA form, the CDR3 reads TGTGCCAGCAGCTCGGGGACTAGCGGGAGTGGTGGGTCCTACGAGCAGTACTTC. Amino acids: CASSSGTSGSGGSYEQYF.

There are many counts of this clonotype. This chain links TRBV3-1 with TRBJ2-3; 8 nucleotides line up with TRBD2. The germline CDR1 and CDR2 sequences are LGHDT and YNNKEL (reference sequence). Germline trimming cut 3 bases from V and 2 bases from J; bases unmatched to any gene: 4. This CDR3 comprises 15 residues. The CDR3 DNA sequence: TGTGCCAGCAGCCACGAACTAGCGGTCACAGATACGCAGTATTTT. It encodes CASSHELAVTDTQYF.

In this sample, this clonotype turned up many times. This chain uses TRBV20-1 with TRBJ2-2; weak D call: TRBD2 (5 bases). CDR3 length equals 14 residues. CDR1 is DFQATT, CDR2 SNEGSKA, per germline (reference sequence). V lost 3 bases to trimming and J lost 4 bases, with 12 bases between them. The CDR3 here is CSASAPEGTGELFF. As DNA, the CDR3 is TGCAGTGCTAGTGCCCCAGAGGGCACCGGGGAGCTGTTTTTT.

The chain is built from TRBV6-1 and TRBJ2-5; D remains unclear. The CDR3 is made up of 12 amino acids. Trimming took off 1 base at V and 10 bases at J, with 10 bases between the two ends. CDR1 and CDR2 from the germline V gene are MNHNS and SASEGT. The chain's CDR3 is CASSEGAPYQYF. For the CDR3, the DNA is TGTGCCAGCAGTGAAGGAGCCCCTTACCAGTACTTC.

The gene calls are TRBV28 and TRBJ2-1; D may correspond to TRBD1 or TRBD2 (7 bases each). This CDR3 contains 20 residues. The germline CDR1 and CDR2 sequences are MDHEN and SYDVKM. The V end lost 1 base, the J end lost 0 bases, and 22 bases lay between the germline ends. This chain's CDR3 is CASSLSLGRGGGGSYNEQFF. The CDR3 DNA is TGTGCCAGCAGTTTATCGCTAGGTAGAGGGGGCGGGGGCTCCTACAATGAGCAGTTCTTC.

This clonotype was found many times. V usage is TRBV5-1 and J usage is TRBJ2-7, with D perhaps TRBD1 (5 bases). Germline assignment: CDR1 SGHRS and CDR2 YFSETQ. The ends were cut back, 0 bases at V and 2 bases at J, with 12 bases in the middle. The CDR3 is 15 amino acids. The CDR3 reads CASSLGPTTAYEQYF. CDR3 nucleotide sequence: TGCGCCAGCAGCTTGGGTCCGACGACAGCCTACGAGCAGTACTTC.

The chain uses TRBV20-1 and TRBJ2-3; 8 bases align to TRBD1. Germline loops: CDR1 DFQATT, CDR2 SNEGSKA (reference sequence). CDR3 size: 14 residues. V trimming: 6 bases; J trimming: 2 bases; junction bases outside the gene matches: 7. The CDR3 bases are TGCAGTGCAACCGGGACAGGACACACAGATACGCAGTATTTT. This sequence encodes CSATGTGHTDTQYF.

Only a few counts were recorded for this clonotype. This sequence joins TRBV12-3 or TRBV12-4 and TRBJ1-6; a possible D gene is TRBD1 (6 bases). CDR3 length: 14 residues. The V and J ends lost 6 bases and 6 bases respectively, with 12 bases between them. The CDR3 sequence: CASSRRTANSPLHF. The DNA for the CDR3 is TGTGCCAGCAGCCGCAGGACAGCTAATTCACCCCTCCACTTT.

The CDR3 region is CASSLGGGLYEQYF. The CDR3 DNA sequence: TGTGCCAGCAGTTTGGGCGGTGGGTTATACGAGCAGTACTTC. V and J are TRBV12-3 or TRBV12-4 and TRBJ2-7; D is ambiguous. The V gene lost 3 bases and the J gene lost 4 bases, with 13 bases spanning the gap. There are 14 residues in the CDR3.

The sample holds a few counts of this clonotype. V gene TRBV29-1 combines with J gene TRBJ2-1; TRBD2 might be the D (6 bases). The ends were cut back, 8 bases at V and 4 bases at J, with 30 bases in the middle. Germline CDR1 reads SQVTM; CDR2 reads ANQGSEA. The CDR3 contains 18 residues. CDR3: CSIPEPGLSRAGYNEQFF. CDR3 nucleotide sequence: TGCAGCATCCCAGAACCAGGGCTCTCACGGGCGGGATACAATGAGCAGTTCTTC.

This clonotype has only a few counts. The J gene is TRBJ2-4, the V gene TRBV3-1, with TRBD2 matching over 11 bases. The germline gives CDR1 LGHDT, CDR2 YNNKEL (reference sequence). Losses at the gene ends were 2 bases for V and 9 bases for J; bases not matched to a gene: 3. The length of the CDR3 is 14 residues. CDR3 protein: CASSQIAGGLIQYF. Written as DNA, the CDR3 is TGTGCCAGCAGCCAAATAGCGGGAGGGCTCATTCAGTACTTC.

The gene calls are TRBV4-1 and TRBJ2-3; D might be TRBD2 (7 bases). CDR1 and CDR2 from the germline V gene are MGHRA and YSYEKL. The length of the CDR3 is 16 residues. V was trimmed by 2 bases and J by 2 bases, leaving 14 bases between them. This chain's CDR3 is CASSQQRGGDTDTQYF. The CDR3 nucleotides are TGCGCCAGCAGCCAACAGAGGGGGGGGGACACAGATACGCAGTATTTT.

The chain recombines TRBV6-1 with TRBJ1-4; 9 positions agree with TRBD1. Germline V gives CDR1 MNHNS, CDR2 SASEGT. The CDR3 covers 14 residues. The ends lost 5 bases at V and 8 bases at J; junction bases unmatched: 6. CDR3 in amino acids: CASSLDRGDEKLFF. The CDR3 DNA follows: TGTGCCAGCAGTCTGGACAGGGGAGACGAAAAACTGTTTTTT.

This clonotype was recorded a few times. The J gene is TRBJ2-3, the V gene TRBV7-9; D uncertain. The germline CDR1 and CDR2 sequences are SEHNR and FQNEAQ (reference sequence). The V end was cut by 5 bases, the J end by 6 bases, with 15 bases between. The length of the CDR3 is 14 residues. CDR3 bases: TGTGCCAGCAGCCTCGCCCGCGTCCCGGATACGCAGTATTTT. As protein: CASSLARVPDTQYF.

The genes are TRBV5-1 and TRBJ2-7; weak D call: TRBD2 (5 bases). CDR1 SGHRS and CDR2 YFSETQ come from the germline V gene. The germline V and J ends were trimmed by 3 bases and 4 bases, with 14 bases remaining between them. The CDR3 covers 14 residues. The CDR3 loop reads CASSSKDWAYEQYF. The DNA of the CDR3 is TGCGCCAGCAGCTCAAAGGACTGGGCGTACGAGCAGTACTTC.

V usage is TRBV12-3 or TRBV12-4 and J usage is TRBJ2-5; 7 bases fit TRBD2. There are 14 residues in the CDR3. V dropped 6 bases and J dropped 5; count of bases not matched to a gene: 9. CDR3 in DNA: TGTGCCAGCAGACCAGGGAGCGGGGTTGAGACCCAGTACTTC. Its translation: CASRPGSGVETQYF.

There are many counts of this clonotype. This chain links TRBV12-3 or TRBV12-4 with TRBJ2-7; 9 positions match TRBD1. The CDR3 covers 13 residues. Trimming removed 6 bases from V and 5 bases from J; junction bases left unmatched: 5. CDR3 in amino acids: CASRRTGVNEQYF. In nucleotides, the CDR3 is TGTGCCAGCAGGCGGACAGGGGTGAACGAGCAGTACTTC.

The V call is TRBV29-1, the J call TRBJ1-1; D gene uncertain. Trimming removed 0 bases at V and 5 bases at J, with 13 bases between. The CDR3 covers 14 residues. The germline CDR1 and CDR2 sequences are SQVTM and ANQGSEA. CDR3 sequence: CSVEDLELGTEAFF. The CDR3 DNA follows: TGCAGCGTTGAAGATCTTGAGTTAGGGACTGAAGCTTTCTTT.

Worth noting for this clonotype: One end of the junction varies from germline; a read error may be responsible. This chain links TRBV20-1 with TRBJ1-1, with no clear D. The CDR3 totals 14 residues. Looked up from germline, CDR1 is DFQATT and CDR2 is SNEGSKA (reference sequence). The CDR3 region has the DNA TGCAGTGCTAGAGAAGGCAGTACGAACGCTGAAGCTTTCTTT. This encodes CSAREGSTNAEAFF.

This clonotype was detected only a few times. The chain combines TRBV5-1 with TRBJ1-5; 7 bases align to TRBD1. Germline-derived CDR1 and CDR2 are SGHRS and YFSETQ. This CDR3 is built from 15 residues. The trim removed 2 bases at V and 4 bases at J, leaving 6 bases unmatched. The CDR3 DNA reads as TGCGCCAGCAGCTTTGACAGGGCCGAGAATCAGCCCCAGCATTTT. It specifies CASSFDRAENQPQHF.

This clonotype was counted between two and nine times. The CDR3 loop reads CASSEVTVENTGELFF. The CDR3 coding sequence is TGTGCCAGCAGTGAAGTCACGGTGGAGAACACCGGGGAGCTGTTTTTT. The chain employs TRBV6-1 and TRBJ2-2, with unresolved D. Trimming took 1 base from V and 1 from J, leaving 10 bases between them. CDR1 is MNHNS and CDR2 is SASEGT in the germline V gene. The CDR3 is 16 residues long.

There are a few counts of this clonotype. The genes are TRBV5-1 and TRBJ2-1, with 7 bases that match TRBD1. The V gene's germline CDR1 is SGHRS and CDR2 YFSETQ. This CDR3 has 13 residues. V shed 4 bases and J 10 bases; nucleotides not matched to a gene: 8. CDR3 sequence (DNA): TGCGCCAGCAGCCTGAGACAGGGCTGGGAGCAGTTCTTC. Its protein product is CASSLRQGWEQFF.

In this sample, this clonotype turned up a few times. The rearrangement uses TRBV10-3 and TRBJ1-2; D call uncertain. Looked up from germline, CDR1 is ENHRY and CDR2 is SYGVKD. V dropped 6 bases and J dropped 10 bases, with 15 bases sitting between them. This CDR3 comprises 12 residues. The CDR3 loop reads CAISPLEGLYTF. In DNA form, the CDR3 reads TGTGCCATCAGCCCATTGGAGGGCCTCTACACCTTC.

This clonotype was observed a few times. The genes are TRBV11-1 and TRBJ2-4, with 11 nucleotides matching TRBD2. Germline assignment: CDR1 SGHAT and CDR2 FQDESV (reference sequence). Losses at the gene ends were 4 bases for V and 4 bases for J; bases not matched to a gene: 15. CDR3 length: 19 residues. The CDR3 DNA follows: TGTGCCAGCAGCTCACTGACAGGGCAGGGACTAGCGGATAAAAACATTCAGTACTTC. This encodes CASSSLTGQGLADKNIQYF. The full variable domain, completed using reference TRBV11-1 and TRBJ2-4, is EAEVAQSPRYKITEKSQAVAFWCDPISGHATLYWYRQILGQGPELLVQFQDESVVDDSQLPKDRFSAERLKGVDSTLKIQPAELGDSAMYLCASSSLTGQGLADKNIQYFGAGTRLSVL.

This clonotype was detected only a few times. This chain connects TRBV10-3 to TRBJ2-7, with D maybe TRBD1 (5 bases). CDR1 and CDR2 from the germline V gene are ENHRY and SYGVKD. V lost 0 bases and J lost 5, with 14 bases in between. CDR3 length equals 15 residues. The CDR3 DNA sequence: TGTGCCATCAGTGAGTCGATAGGGGCTCTCCACGAGCAGTACTTC. Translating it yields CAISESIGALHEQYF.

This clonotype was recorded at least ten times. V gene TRBV20-1 combines with J gene TRBJ1-4, with D unclear. The ends were cut back, 3 bases at V and 5 bases at J, with 10 bases in the middle. Germline CDR1 reads DFQATT; CDR2 reads SNEGSKA (reference sequence). The CDR3 is made up of 13 amino acids. CDR3 bases: TGCAGTGCTAGTTCGACTTCAAATGAAAAACTGTTTTTT. Residues: CSASSTSNEKLFF.